This T cell receptor (beta chain) was captured in a study of cytomegalovirus exposure and HLA in healthy donors. Overall study results and limits: Reports credit the classifier with highly specific, highly sensitive diagnosis of cytomegalovirus status. The tendency of first-cohort TCR clusters to co-occur in the 120 or so validation repertoires was the finding of a later analysis. In vitro, three CMV-associated chains proved specific for CMV antigens. Altogether, 164 TCR beta chains were recorded as cytomegalovirus-associated.

Here immunoSEQ multiplex PCR was the method, and the copy in TCRdb shows in-frame clones only, minus some. The sample carries 150,000 to 200,000 clones, less than 95% recorded once. Trimming shortened V by 0 bases and J by 8 bases, and 13 bases separated the two germline ends. Germline-derived CDR1 and CDR2 are GTSNPN and SVGIG (reference sequence). This CDR3 comprises 13 residues. A note on this clone: No antigen is known for it.

The receptor was isolated from a woman aged 18-30 years in good health and CMV-seropositive. V is TRBV30 and J is TRBJ1-2, with D tentatively TRBD1 (6 bases). Sequencing input: PBMCs. The CDR3 DNA is TGTGCCTGGAGTGTGGGGGGGGCGGGCGGCTACACCTTC. This translates into CAWSVGGAGGYTF. Drawing the rest from reference TRBV30 and TRBJ1-2, the complete variable domain is SQTIHQWPATLVQPVGSPLSLECTVEGTSNPNLYWYRQAAGRGLQLLFYSVGIGQISSEVPQNLSASRPQDRQFILSSKKLLLSDSGFYLCAWSVGGAGGYTFGSGTRLTVV.